The present TCR beta chain was sequenced within a study of blood T cell repertoires in COVID-19. Study summary: Samples came from the United States, Italy and Spain, spanning acute and convalescent COVID-19.

Original data processing: Amplification of reference gene primers provided the estimated nucleated cell counts. Data came from immunoSEQ multiplex PCR; TCRdb stores just in-frame clones and leaves some out. V and J calls and clone size follow that table, whereas D and trimming were derived from the DNA. This table has around 55,000 clones, roughly 85% appearing once. The sequencing input was peripheral blood. This sequence was found in a human donor in a cohort sampled during active COVID-19.

The CDR3: CASSQYGGDRGRGQPQHF. The CDR3 DNA sequence: TGCGCCAGCAGCCAGTATGGGGGGGACAGGGGACGGGGTCAGCCCCAGCATTTT. The V gene is TRBV4-1, the J gene TRBJ1-5, with 10 bases lining up with TRBD1. The CDR3 extends over 18 amino acids. Germline values: CDR1 MGHRA, CDR2 YSYEKL. Trimming took 3 bases from V and 6 from J; bases not matched to a gene: 14.